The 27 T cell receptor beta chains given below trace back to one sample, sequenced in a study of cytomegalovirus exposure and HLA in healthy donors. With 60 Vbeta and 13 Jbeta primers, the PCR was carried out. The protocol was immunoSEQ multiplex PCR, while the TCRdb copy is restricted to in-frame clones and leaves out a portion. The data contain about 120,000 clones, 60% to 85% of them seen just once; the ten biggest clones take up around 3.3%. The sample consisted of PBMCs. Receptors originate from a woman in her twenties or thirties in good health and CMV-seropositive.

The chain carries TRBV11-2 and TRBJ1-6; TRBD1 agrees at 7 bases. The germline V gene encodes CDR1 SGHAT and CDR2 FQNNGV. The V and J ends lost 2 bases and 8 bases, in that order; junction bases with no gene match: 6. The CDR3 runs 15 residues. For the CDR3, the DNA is TGTGCCAGCAGCTTACACCGGGACAGTGATTCACCCCTCCACTTT. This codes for CASSLHRDSDSPLHF.

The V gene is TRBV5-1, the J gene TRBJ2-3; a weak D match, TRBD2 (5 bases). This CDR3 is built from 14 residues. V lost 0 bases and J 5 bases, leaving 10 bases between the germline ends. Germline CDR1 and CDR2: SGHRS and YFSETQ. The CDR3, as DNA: TGCGCCAGCAGCTTGGGGGGAGTGGAAGATACGCAGTATTTT. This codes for CASSLGGVEDTQYF.

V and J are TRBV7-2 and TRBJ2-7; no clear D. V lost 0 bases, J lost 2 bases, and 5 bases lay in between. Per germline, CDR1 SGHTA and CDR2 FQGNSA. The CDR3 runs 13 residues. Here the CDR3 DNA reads TGTGCCAGCAGCTTAGCCCTCCCCTACGAGCAGTACTTC. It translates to CASSLALPYEQYF.

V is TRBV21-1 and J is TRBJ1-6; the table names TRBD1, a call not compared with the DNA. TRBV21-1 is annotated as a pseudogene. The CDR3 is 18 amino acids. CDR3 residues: CASHTEIRDRAYNSPLHF. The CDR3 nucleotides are TGTGCCAGCCACACCGAAATTCGGGACAGGGCCTATAATTCACCCCTCCACTTT.

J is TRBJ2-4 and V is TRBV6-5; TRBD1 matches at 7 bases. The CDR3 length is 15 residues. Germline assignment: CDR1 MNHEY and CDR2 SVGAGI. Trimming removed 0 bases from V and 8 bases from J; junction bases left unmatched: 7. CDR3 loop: CASSYSVGGADIQYF. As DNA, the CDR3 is TGTGCCAGCAGTTACTCGGTAGGGGGCGCCGACATTCAGTACTTC.

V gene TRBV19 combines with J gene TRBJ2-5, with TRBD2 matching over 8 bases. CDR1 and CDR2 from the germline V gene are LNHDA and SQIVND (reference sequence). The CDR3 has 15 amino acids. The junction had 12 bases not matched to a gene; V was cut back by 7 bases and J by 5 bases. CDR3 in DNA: TGTGCCAGTACACCCGGCGGGGGGCCGACGGAGACCCAGTACTTC. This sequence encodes CASTPGGGPTETQYF.

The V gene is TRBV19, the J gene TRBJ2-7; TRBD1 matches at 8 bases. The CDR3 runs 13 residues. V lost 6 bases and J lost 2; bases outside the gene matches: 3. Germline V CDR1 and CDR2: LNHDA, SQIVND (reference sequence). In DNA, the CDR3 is TGTGCCAGTAGGGGCAGGGGGCCCTACGAGCAGTACTTC. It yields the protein CASRGRGPYEQYF.

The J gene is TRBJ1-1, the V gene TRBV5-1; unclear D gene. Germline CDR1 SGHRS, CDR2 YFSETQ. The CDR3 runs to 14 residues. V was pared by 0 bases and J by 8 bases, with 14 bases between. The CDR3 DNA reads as TGCGCCAGCAGCTTGGGGGAGGCCTTGGACGAAGCTTTCTTT. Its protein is CASSLGEALDEAFF.

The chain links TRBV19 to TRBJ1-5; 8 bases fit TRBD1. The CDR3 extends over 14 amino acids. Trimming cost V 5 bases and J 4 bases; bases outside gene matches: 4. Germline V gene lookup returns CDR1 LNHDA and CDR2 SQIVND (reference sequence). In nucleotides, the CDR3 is TGTGCCAGTAGTCCTGGACAGGGAAATCAGCCCCAGCATTTT. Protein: CASSPGQGNQPQHF.

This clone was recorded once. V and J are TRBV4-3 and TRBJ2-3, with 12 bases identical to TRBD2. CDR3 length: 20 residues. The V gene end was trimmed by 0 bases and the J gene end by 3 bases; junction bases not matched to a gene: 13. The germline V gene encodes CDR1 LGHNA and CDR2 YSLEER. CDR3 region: CASSQDRASGGAVFTDTQYF. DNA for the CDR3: TGCGCCAGCAGCCAAGATAGGGCTAGCGGGGGGGCCGTTTTTACAGATACGCAGTATTTT.

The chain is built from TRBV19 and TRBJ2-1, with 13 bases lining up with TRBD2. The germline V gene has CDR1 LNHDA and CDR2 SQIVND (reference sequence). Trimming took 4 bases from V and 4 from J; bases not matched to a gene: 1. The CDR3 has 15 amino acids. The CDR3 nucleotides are TGTGCCAGTAGTAAACTAGCGGGGGGGTACAATGAGCAGTTCTTC. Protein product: CASSKLAGGYNEQFF.

The CDR3 DNA follows: TGTGCCAGCAGACTCCTCGGGACAGGCTCGAATGAGCAGTTCTTC. Its translation: CASRLLGTGSNEQFF. V gene TRBV28 combines with J gene TRBJ2-1, with 8 bases aligning to TRBD1. Germline CDR1 MDHEN, CDR2 SYDVKM. The CDR3 is 15 residues long. V gave up 6 bases and J gave up 7 bases; unmatched junction bases: 11. The full variable domain, its missing parts supplied by reference TRBV28 and TRBJ2-1, is DVKVTQSSRYLVKRTGEKVFLECVQDMDHENMFWYRQDPGLGLRLIYFSYDVKMKEKGDIPEGYSVSREKKERFSLILESASTNQTSMYLCASRLLGTGSNEQFFGPGTRLTVL.

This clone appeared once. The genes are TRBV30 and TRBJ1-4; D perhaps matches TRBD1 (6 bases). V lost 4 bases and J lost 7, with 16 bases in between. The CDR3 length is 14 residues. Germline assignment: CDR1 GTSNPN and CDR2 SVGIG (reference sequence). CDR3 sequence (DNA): TGTGCCTGGACTGAACAGGGTTTAGGTGAAAAACTGTTTTTT. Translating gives CAWTEQGLGEKLFF.

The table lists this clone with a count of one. As DNA, the CDR3 is TGTGCCAGCTCACCCGCAGGGAACTATGGCTACACCTTC. Translating it yields CASSPAGNYGYTF. The V gene is TRBV18, the J gene TRBJ1-2; weak D call: TRBD1 (5 bases). The CDR3 runs 13 residues. Trimming took 3 bases from V and 2 from J, leaving 7 bases between them. Germline values: CDR1 KGHSH, CDR2 LQKENI.

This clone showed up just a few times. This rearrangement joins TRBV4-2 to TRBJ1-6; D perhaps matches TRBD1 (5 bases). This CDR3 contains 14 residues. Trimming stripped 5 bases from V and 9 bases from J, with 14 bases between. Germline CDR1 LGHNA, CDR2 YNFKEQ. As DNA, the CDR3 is TGTGCCAGCAGCGCCGCAAGGGGAGGTTCACCCCTCCACTTT. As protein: CASSAARGGSPLHF.

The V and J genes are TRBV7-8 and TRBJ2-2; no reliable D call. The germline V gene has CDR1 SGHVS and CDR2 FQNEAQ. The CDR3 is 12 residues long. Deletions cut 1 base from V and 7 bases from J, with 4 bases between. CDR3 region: CASSLGDGELFF. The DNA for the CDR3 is TGTGCCAGCAGCTTAGGCGACGGGGAGCTGTTTTTT. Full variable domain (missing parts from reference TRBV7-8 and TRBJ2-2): GAGVSQSPRYKVAKRGQDVALRCDPISGHVSLFWYQQALGQGPEFLTYFQNEAQLDKSGLPSDRFFAERPEGSVSTLKIQRTQQEDSAVYLCASSLGDGELFFGEGSRLTVL.

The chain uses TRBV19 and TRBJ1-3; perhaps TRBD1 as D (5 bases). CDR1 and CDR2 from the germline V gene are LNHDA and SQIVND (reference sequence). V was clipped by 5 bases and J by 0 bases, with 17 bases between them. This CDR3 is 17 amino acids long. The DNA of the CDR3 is TGTGCCAGTAGTTCGTTAGGGGCCACTGGCTCTGGAAACACCATATATTTT. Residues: CASSSLGATGSGNTIYF.

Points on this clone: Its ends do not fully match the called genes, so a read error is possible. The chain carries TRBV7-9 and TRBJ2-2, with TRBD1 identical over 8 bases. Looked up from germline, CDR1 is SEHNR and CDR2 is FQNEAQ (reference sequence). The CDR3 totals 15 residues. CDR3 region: CSSSLGGQDTGELFF. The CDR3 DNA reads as TGTTCCAGCAGCTTAGGGGGACAGGACACCGGGGAGCTGTTTTTT.

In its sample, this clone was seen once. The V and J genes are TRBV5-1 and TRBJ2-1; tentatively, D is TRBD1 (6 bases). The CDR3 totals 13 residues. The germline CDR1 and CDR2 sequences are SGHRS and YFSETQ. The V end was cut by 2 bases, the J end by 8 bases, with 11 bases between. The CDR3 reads CASSLTGSDEQFF. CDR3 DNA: TGCGCCAGCAGCTTAACAGGGTCCGATGAGCAGTTCTTC. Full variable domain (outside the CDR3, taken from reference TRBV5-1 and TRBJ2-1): KAGVTQTPRYLIKTRGQQVTLSCSPISGHRSVSWYQQTPGQGLQFLFEYFSETQRNKGNFPGRFSGRQFSNSRSEMNVSTLELGDSALYLCASSLTGSDEQFFGPGTRLTVL.

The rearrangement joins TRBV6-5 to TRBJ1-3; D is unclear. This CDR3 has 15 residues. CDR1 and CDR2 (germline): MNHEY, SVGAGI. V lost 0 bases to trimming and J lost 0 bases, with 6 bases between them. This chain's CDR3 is CASSYSLDSGNTIYF. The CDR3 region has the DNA TGTGCCAGCAGTTACTCGTTAGACTCTGGAAACACCATATATTTT.

CDR3 sequence reads: CASSHGGTGEYGYTF. CDR3 in DNA: TGTGCCAGCAGCCATGGAGGGACAGGGGAATATGGCTACACCTTC. The chain recombines TRBV4-2 with TRBJ1-2, with 10 bases that match TRBD1. The CDR3 covers 15 residues. After removal of 3 bases from V and 5 bases from J, the junction contained 6 bases not matched to a gene. The germline gives CDR1 LGHNA, CDR2 YNFKEQ.

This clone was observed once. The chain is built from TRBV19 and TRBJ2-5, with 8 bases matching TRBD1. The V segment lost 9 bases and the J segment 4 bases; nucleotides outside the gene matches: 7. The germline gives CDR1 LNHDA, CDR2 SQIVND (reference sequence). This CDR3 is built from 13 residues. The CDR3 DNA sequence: TGTGCCAGCCGACAGGGGTTTGGAGAGACCCAGTACTTC. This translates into CASRQGFGETQYF.

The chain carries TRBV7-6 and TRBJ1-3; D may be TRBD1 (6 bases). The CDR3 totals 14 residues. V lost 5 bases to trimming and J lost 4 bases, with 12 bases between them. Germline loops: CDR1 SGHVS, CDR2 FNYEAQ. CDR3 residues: CASSRGGGGNTIYF. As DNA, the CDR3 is TGTGCCAGCAGCCGAGGGGGAGGGGGAAACACCATATATTTT. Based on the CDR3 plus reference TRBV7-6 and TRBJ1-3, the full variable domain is GAGVSQSPRYKVTKRGQDVALRCDPISGHVSLYWYRQALGQGPEFLTYFNYEAQQDKSGLPNDRFSAERPEGSISTLTIQRTEQRDSAMYRCASSRGGGGNTIYFGEGSWLTVV.

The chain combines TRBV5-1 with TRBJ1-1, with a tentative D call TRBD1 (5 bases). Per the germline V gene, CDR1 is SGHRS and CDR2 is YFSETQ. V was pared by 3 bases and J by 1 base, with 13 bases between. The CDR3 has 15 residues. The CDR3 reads CASSSQWGGNTEAFF. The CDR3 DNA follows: TGCGCCAGCAGCTCTCAATGGGGGGGGAACACTGAAGCTTTCTTT. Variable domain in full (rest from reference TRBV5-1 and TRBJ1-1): KAGVTQTPRYLIKTRGQQVTLSCSPISGHRSVSWYQQTPGQGLQFLFEYFSETQRNKGNFPGRFSGRQFSNSRSEMNVSTLELGDSALYLCASSSQWGGNTEAFFGQGTRLTVV.

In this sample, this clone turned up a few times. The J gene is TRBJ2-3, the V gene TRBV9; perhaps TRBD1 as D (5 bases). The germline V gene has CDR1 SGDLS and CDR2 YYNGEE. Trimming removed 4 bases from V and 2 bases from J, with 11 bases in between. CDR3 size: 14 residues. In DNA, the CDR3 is TGTGCCAGCAGCCCAGCGACAGACACAGATACGCAGTATTTT. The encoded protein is CASSPATDTDTQYF.

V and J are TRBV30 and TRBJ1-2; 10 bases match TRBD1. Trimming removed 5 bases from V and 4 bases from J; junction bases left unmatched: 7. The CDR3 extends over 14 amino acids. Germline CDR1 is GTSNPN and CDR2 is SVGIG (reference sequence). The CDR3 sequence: CAWGSGTGVYGYTF. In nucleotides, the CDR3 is TGTGCCTGGGGATCCGGGACAGGGGTCTATGGCTACACCTTC.

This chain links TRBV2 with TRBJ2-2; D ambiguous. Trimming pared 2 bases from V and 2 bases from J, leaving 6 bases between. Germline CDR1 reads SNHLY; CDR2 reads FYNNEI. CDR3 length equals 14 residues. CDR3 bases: TGTGCCAGCAGTGAAAACAGAAACACCGGGGAGCTGTTTTTT. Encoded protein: CASSENRNTGELFF.